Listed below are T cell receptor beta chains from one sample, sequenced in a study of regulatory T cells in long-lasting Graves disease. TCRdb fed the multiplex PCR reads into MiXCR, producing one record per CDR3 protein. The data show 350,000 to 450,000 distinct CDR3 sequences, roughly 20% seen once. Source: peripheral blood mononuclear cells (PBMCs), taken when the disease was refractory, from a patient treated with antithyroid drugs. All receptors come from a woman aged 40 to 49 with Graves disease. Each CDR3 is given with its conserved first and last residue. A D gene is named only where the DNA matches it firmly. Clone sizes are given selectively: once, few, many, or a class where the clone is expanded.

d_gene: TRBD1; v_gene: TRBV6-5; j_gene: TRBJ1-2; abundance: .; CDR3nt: TGTGCCAGCAGTTCACCCTCTAACAGGGGTGGCTACACCTTC; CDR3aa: CASSSPSNRGGYTF
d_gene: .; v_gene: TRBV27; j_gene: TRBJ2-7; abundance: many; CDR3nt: TGTGCCAGCAGGCCTGGGTTCCGCTACGAGCAGTACTTC; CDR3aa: CASRPGFRYEQYF
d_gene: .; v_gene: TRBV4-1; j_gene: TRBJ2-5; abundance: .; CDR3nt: TGCGCCAGCAGCCATCCAGGGGTAAAAGAGACCCAGTACTTC; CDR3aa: CASSHPGVKETQYF
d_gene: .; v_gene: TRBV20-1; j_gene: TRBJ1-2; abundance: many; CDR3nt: TGCAGTGCTAGCACCGGGCTTGAAACCGGCTATGGCTACACCTTC; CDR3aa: CSASTGLETGYGYTF
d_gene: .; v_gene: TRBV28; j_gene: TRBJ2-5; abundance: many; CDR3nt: TGTGCCAGCAGTTTCCGCCCGGGACCTCAAGAGACCCAGTACTTC; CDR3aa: CASSFRPGPQETQYF
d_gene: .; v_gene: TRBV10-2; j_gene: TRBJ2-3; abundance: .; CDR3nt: TGCGCCAGCATCGAAACTCCTCCCGGGGCGCAGTATTTT; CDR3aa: CASIETPPGAQYF
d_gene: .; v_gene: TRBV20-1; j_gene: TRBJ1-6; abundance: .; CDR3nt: TGCAGTGCTAGCCCTGGCCCCTATAATTCACCCCTCCACTTT; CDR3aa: CSASPGPYNSPLHF
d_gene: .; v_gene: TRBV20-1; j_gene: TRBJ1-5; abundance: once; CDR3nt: TGCAGTGCGAGCCCCCAGGCCAATCAGTCCCAGCATTTT; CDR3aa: CSASPQANQSQHF
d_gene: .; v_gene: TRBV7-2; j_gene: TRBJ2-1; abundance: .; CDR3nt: TGTGCCAGCAGCCCCCGGGATAGGCTCAATGAGCAGTTCTTC; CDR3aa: CASSPRDRLNEQFF
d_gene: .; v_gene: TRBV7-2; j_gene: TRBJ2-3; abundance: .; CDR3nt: TGTGCCAGCAGCTTAGGCCTGGGAAAGGATACGCAGTATTTT; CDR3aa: CASSLGLGKDTQYF
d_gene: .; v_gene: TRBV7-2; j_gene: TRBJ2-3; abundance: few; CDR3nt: TGTGCCAGCAGCCACTTAGCGGATCCTAGCACAGATACGCAGTATTTT; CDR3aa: CASSHLADPSTDTQYF
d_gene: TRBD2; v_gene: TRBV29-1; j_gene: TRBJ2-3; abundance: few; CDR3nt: TGCAGCGTTGGACTAGCGGTCACAGATACGCAGTATTTT; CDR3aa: CSVGLAVTDTQYF
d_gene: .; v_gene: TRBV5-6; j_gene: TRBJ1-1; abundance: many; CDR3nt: TGTGCCAGCAGCCCTGGGAGCGGGGGAGCTTTCTTT; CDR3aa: CASSPGSGGAFF
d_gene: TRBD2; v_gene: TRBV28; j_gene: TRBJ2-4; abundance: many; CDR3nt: TGTGCCAGCAGTACCCCCCACAGCGGGAGGGCGTACATTCAGTACTTC; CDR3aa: CASSTPHSGRAYIQYF
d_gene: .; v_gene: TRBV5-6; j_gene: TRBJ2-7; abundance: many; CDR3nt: TGTGCCAGCAGCTTGGGTCCGGGACGGTCCTACGAGCAGTACTTC; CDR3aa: CASSLGPGRSYEQYF
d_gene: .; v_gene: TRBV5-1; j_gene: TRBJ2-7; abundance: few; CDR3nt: TGCGCCAGCAGCGGCGTGGGGGAGCAGTACTTC; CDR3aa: CASSGVGEQYF
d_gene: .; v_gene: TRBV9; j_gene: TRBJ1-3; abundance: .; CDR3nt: TGTGCCAGCAAACCTAGTGGAACTGGAAACACCATATATTTT; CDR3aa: CASKPSGTGNTIYF
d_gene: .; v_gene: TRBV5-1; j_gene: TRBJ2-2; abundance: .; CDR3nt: TGCGCCAGCAGCTTGTCAGGGGAAACCGGGGAGCTGTTTTTT; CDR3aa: CASSLSGETGELFF
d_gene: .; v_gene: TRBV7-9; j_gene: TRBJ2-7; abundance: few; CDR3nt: TGTGCCAGCAGCTCCGGGAGAACCTACGAGCAGTACTTC; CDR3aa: CASSSGRTYEQYF
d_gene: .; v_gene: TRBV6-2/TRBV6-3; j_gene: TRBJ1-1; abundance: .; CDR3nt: TGTGCCAGCACTTATGGGGCGCAATGGTCGAACACTGAAGCTTTCTTT; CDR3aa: CASTYGAQWSNTEAFF
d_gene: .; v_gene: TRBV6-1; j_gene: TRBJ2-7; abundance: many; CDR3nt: TGTGCCAGCAGTCCAACTAGGAACTCCTACGAGCAGTACTTC; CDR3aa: CASSPTRNSYEQYF
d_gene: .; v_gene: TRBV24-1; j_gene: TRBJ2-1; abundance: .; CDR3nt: TGTGCCACCGGGGGGCTCTCCAGGGACAATGAGCAGTTCTTC; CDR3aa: CATGGLSRDNEQFF
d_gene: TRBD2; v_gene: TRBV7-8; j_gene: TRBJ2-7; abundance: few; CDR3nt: TGTGCCAGCAGCCCCTGGACTAGCGGGTTCTACGAGCAGTACTTC; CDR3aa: CASSPWTSGFYEQYF
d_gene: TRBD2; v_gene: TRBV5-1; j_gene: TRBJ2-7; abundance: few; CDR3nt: TGCGCCAGCAGCTTAGAGCGGGAGAATCCCTACGAGCAGTACTTC; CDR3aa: CASSLERENPYEQYF
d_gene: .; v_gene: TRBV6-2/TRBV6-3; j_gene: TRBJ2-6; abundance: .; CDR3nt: TGTGCCAGCAGGGACTTGGGGGGAGCCACAAACGTCCTGACTTTC; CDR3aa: CASRDLGGATNVLTF